Below, 13 T cell receptor beta chains from the same sample are listed, as sequenced in a study of neurological immune-mediated disorders. MiXCR, applied by TCRdb to the 5' RACE reads, yields one record per CDR3 protein. The sample shows tens of thousands of distinct CDR3 sequences, about 14% of them seen only once. The sequenced material came from PBMCs. These receptors all stem from a woman in her forties or fifties with HTLV-1-associated myelopathy (HAM/TSP).

This clonotype was seen many times. The chain joins TRBV7-6 to TRBJ1-5; D possibly corresponds to TRBD1 (5 bases). Germline-derived CDR1 and CDR2 are SGHVS and FNYEAQ. V was trimmed by 2 bases and J by 4 bases, leaving 12 bases between them. The CDR3 is 15 residues long. The CDR3 DNA sequence: TGTGCCAGCAGCTTAATGTTGGGGGAAAATCAGCCCCAGCATTTT. As protein: CASSLMLGENQPQHF. The full variable domain, completed using reference TRBV7-6 and TRBJ1-5, is GAGVSQSPRYKVTKRGQDVALRCDPISGHVSLYWYRQALGQGPEFLTYFNYEAQQDKSGLPNDRFSAERPEGSISTLTIQRTEQRDSAMYRCASSLMLGENQPQHFGDGTRLSIL.

This clonotype was detected ten times or more. The rearrangement uses TRBV5-1 and TRBJ2-5; 10 nucleotides match TRBD2. The CDR3 has 13 residues. Germline CDR1 is SGHRS and CDR2 is YFSETQ. V shed 6 bases, J shed 4 bases, and the junction held 3 bases outside the gene matches. Here the CDR3 DNA reads TGCGCCAGCAAAGCTAGCGGGGGAGAGACCCAGTACTTC. Translated: CASKASGGETQYF.

This clonotype came up many times. The rearrangement joins TRBV5-5 to TRBJ1-2; 10 nucleotides agree with TRBD1. V lost 4 bases and J lost 3; bases outside the gene matches: 9. The CDR3 covers 16 residues. The germline V gene encodes CDR1 SGHKS and CDR2 YYEKEE (reference sequence). The CDR3 sequence: CASSARATGGDYGYTF. The DNA for the CDR3 is TGTGCCAGCAGCGCGAGGGCGACAGGGGGCGACTATGGCTACACCTTC.

This clonotype occurred many times. The chain couples TRBV7-2 to TRBJ2-1; 8 positions match TRBD2. This CDR3 contains 15 residues. Germline V gene sequence: CDR1 SGHTA, CDR2 FQGNSA. The V and J ends lost 1 base and 5 bases, in that order; junction bases with no gene match: 4. The CDR3 here is CASSLVSGGNNEQFF. The DNA for the CDR3 is TGTGCCAGCAGCTTAGTCAGCGGGGGCAACAATGAGCAGTTCTTC. The complete variable domain, with remaining parts taken from reference TRBV7-2 and TRBJ2-1, reads GAGVSQSPSNKVTEKGKDVELRCDPISGHTALYWYRQSLGQGLEFLIYFQGNSAPDKSGLPSDRFSAERTGGSVSTLTIQRTQQEDSAVYLCASSLVSGGNNEQFFGPGTRLTVL.

The V call is TRBV20-1, the J call TRBJ2-3; 8 bases fit TRBD1. The CDR3 has 12 residues. Trimming cost V 5 bases and J 4 bases; bases outside gene matches: 2. The germline V gene has CDR1 DFQATT and CDR2 SNEGSKA (reference sequence). This CDR3 is CSAGQGSDTQYF. Written as DNA, the CDR3 is TGCAGTGCTGGACAGGGATCAGATACGCAGTATTTT.

This clonotype was counted at least ten times. The rearrangement links TRBV5-1 to TRBJ2-3, with TRBD1 matching 7 bases. The CDR3 covers 16 residues. Trimming cost V 3 bases and J 1 base; bases outside gene matches: 8. Per the germline V gene, CDR1 is SGHRS and CDR2 is YFSETQ. The CDR3 coding sequence is TGCGCCAGCAGCTCGGACAGGAGAAGAGGCACAGATACGCAGTATTTT. Its translation is CASSSDRRRGTDTQYF.

This clonotype was detected many times. This chain connects TRBV6-6 to TRBJ2-2, with D perhaps TRBD1 (6 bases). From germline, CDR1 is MNHNY and CDR2 SVGAGI (reference sequence). This CDR3 has 16 amino acids. V was clipped by 5 bases and J by 0 bases, with 13 bases between them. CDR3 sequence reads: CASSLDSTANTGELFF. CDR3 DNA: TGTGCCAGCAGTCTGGACAGTACAGCGAACACCGGGGAGCTGTTTTTT.

This clonotype was counted at least ten times. The gene calls are TRBV25-1 and TRBJ1-4; D perhaps matches TRBD1 (6 bases). Between the trimmed V and J ends, which lost 2 bases and 5 bases, there was a span of 15 bases. The CDR3 sequence is 16 residues long. Germline CDR1 is MGHDK and CDR2 is SYGVNS. CDR3 in amino acids: CASSEQSWTANEKLFF. The CDR3 region has the DNA TGTGCCAGCAGTGAACAATCCTGGACAGCAAATGAAAAACTGTTTTTT.

This clonotype came up many times. V gene TRBV6-5 combines with J gene TRBJ1-6; D call uncertain. Trimming shortened V by 4 bases and J by 4 bases, and 5 bases separated the two germline ends. The CDR3 is made up of 13 amino acids. The V gene's germline CDR1 is MNHEY and CDR2 SVGAGI. This chain's CDR3 is CASSFNYNSPLHF. For the CDR3, the DNA is TGTGCCAGCAGTTTCAATTATAATTCACCCCTCCACTTT.

This chain connects TRBV12-3 or TRBV12-4 to TRBJ2-3, with TRBD2 identical over 9 bases. The CDR3 sequence is 18 residues long. Germline trimming cut 3 bases from V and 2 bases from J; bases unmatched to any gene: 12. For the CDR3, the DNA is TGTGCCAGCAGTTTGCGAATCGCGGGGGGGTTAGACACAGATACGCAGTATTTT. Translating it yields CASSLRIAGGLDTDTQYF.

This clonotype was detected many times. V and J are TRBV5-1 and TRBJ2-6; possibly TRBD1 or TRBD2 for D (6 bases each). Trimming cost V 7 bases and J 3 bases, with 14 bases left between them. Germline V gives CDR1 SGHRS, CDR2 YFSETQ. The CDR3 has 15 residues. CDR3 region: CASGRGADGANVLTF. In DNA form, the CDR3 reads TGCGCCAGCGGAAGGGGGGCGGATGGGGCCAACGTCCTGACTTTC. The full variable domain, rest sourced from reference TRBV5-1 and TRBJ2-6, is KAGVTQTPRYLIKTRGQQVTLSCSPISGHRSVSWYQQTPGQGLQFLFEYFSETQRNKGNFPGRFSGRQFSNSRSEMNVSTLELGDSALYLCASGRGADGANVLTFGAGSRLTVL.

Ten or more counts support this clonotype. V and J are TRBV5-1 and TRBJ1-2; D is undetermined. V was cut by 0 bases and J by 7 bases, with 13 bases left in between. Germline V gene lookup returns CDR1 SGHRS and CDR2 YFSETQ. The CDR3 runs to 14 residues. The CDR3 spells CASSLGGEFGGYTF. The CDR3 region has the DNA TGCGCCAGCAGCTTGGGCGGTGAATTCGGTGGCTACACCTTC.

This clonotype was recorded at least ten times. The chain recombines TRBV20-1 with TRBJ2-3; D is perhaps TRBD1 (5 bases). V was clipped by 1 base and J by 5 bases, with 16 bases between them. The CDR3 runs to 15 residues. CDR1 DFQATT and CDR2 SNEGSKA come from the germline V gene (reference sequence). CDR3 in DNA: TGCAGTGCTAGAGCCACCAGGGCCTGGGGAGATACGCAGTATTTT. This codes for CSARATRAWGDTQYF.